Listed below are T cell receptor beta chains from one sample, sequenced in a study of identical twins. TCRdb analysed the 5' RACE reads with MiXCR anew, one entry per CDR3 protein. In the table there are 550,000 to 700,000 distinct CDR3 sequences, 21% of which are singletons. This same sample was also part of a study on T cells expressing NK-cell markers.

Material: PBMCs. These receptors were taken from a woman between 18 and 30 years old in good health. Each CDR3 is given with its conserved first and last residue. The D gene is left open where the match is weak. Size values are once, few and many counts, or a class for expanded clones, and some rows have none.

J gene,clone size,D gene,V gene,CDR3 DNA,CDR3 protein
TRBJ2-7,.,TRBD1,TRBV4-3,TGCGCCAGCAGCCAAGATCGGGGCAGGGGGCTCTACGAGCAGTACTTC,CASSQDRGRGLYEQYF
TRBJ2-7,.,.,TRBV7-6,TGTGCCAGCAGCTCCTCGCAGGGAAAGTCCTACGAGCAGTACTTC,CASSSSQGKSYEQYF
TRBJ2-7,.,.,TRBV5-1,TGCGCCAGCACCGCACCGGGGGCCCGAGTTTACGAGCAGTACTTC,CASTAPGARVYEQYF
TRBJ1-5,.,.,TRBV6-1,TGTGCCAGCATGAGAGGGGAGAATCAGCCCCAGCATTTT,CASMRGENQPQHF
TRBJ1-2,many,TRBD1,TRBV29-1,TGCAGCGTTGAACTATTCGGACAGGGTCCCACCTATGGCTACACCTTC,CSVELFGQGPTYGYTF
TRBJ2-7,.,.,TRBV27,TGTGCCAGCAGTACCCGGGCCGTGGGAGCCTACGAGCAGTACTTC,CASSTRAVGAYEQYF
TRBJ2-1,few,TRBD2,TRBV20-1,TGCAGTGTTCCACCCCCCGGGACTAGCGTACTTAATGAGCAGTTCTTC,CSVPPPGTSVLNEQFF
TRBJ2-3,few,.,TRBV4-2,TGTGCCAGCAGCCAAGAGGGTAGAGATACGCAGTATTTT,CASSQEGRDTQYF
TRBJ2-7,.,TRBD1,TRBV6-1,TGTGCCAGCAGTAAGGGACAGGGACTCTCCTACGAGCAGTACTTC,CASSKGQGLSYEQYF
TRBJ2-1,.,TRBD2,TRBV6-5,TGTGCCAGCAGTTACTCCCCCGGGACTATTTCTGAGCAGTTCTTC,CASSYSPGTISEQFF
TRBJ2-1,many,.,TRBV20-1,TGCAGTGCAGGCCGGGGTTCCTACAATGAGCAGTTCTTC,CSAGRGSYNEQFF
TRBJ1-6,few,TRBD1,TRBV20-1,TGCAGTGCTAGAGTGTCGAGACAGGGGGCGAATTCACCCCTCCACTTT,CSARVSRQGANSPLHF
TRBJ2-2,few,TRBD1,TRBV20-1,TGCAGTGCTCCGGACAGGGTGTCTCCCGGGGAGCTGTTTTTT,CSAPDRVSPGELFF
TRBJ1-1,.,TRBD1,TRBV28,TGTGCCAGCAGCCGTATGGGACAGACACACACTGAAGCTTTCTTT,CASSRMGQTHTEAFF
TRBJ1-1,.,.,TRBV7-9,TGTGCCAGCACCGAGTGGGGGCCCGACGCTGAAGCTTTCTTT,CASTEWGPDAEAFF
TRBJ2-1,.,TRBD2,TRBV6-7,TGTGCCAGCAGTTACTCCTGGGTCCGCGGGAGGGCCGAGAATGAGCAGTTCTTC,CASSYSWVRGRAENEQFF
TRBJ2-3,many,.,TRBV5-1,TGCGCCAGCAGCTTGGGAAATCCTGGCACAGATACGCAGTATTTT,CASSLGNPGTDTQYF
TRBJ2-1,many,.,TRBV29-1,TGCAGCGTTGAAGATCGGGACTCCTACAATGAGCAGTTCTTC,CSVEDRDSYNEQFF
TRBJ2-7,.,.,TRBV20-1,TGCAGTGCTAGTTCCGGGACAAAATTGAAATACGAGCAGTACTTC,CSASSGTKLKYEQYF
TRBJ2-7,.,TRBD2,TRBV20-1,TGCAGTTCAAGGACTAGCGGGTCCTACGAGCAGTACTTC,CSSRTSGSYEQYF
TRBJ2-6,few,.,TRBV11-2,TGTGCCAGCAGCTTCGACTTGAGGGTTGGGGCCAACGTCCTGACTTTC,CASSFDLRVGANVLTF
TRBJ1-1,few,TRBD1,TRBV5-1,TGCGCCAGCAGCGACGGGGGCAGGGGGAGCGCTGAAGCTTTCTTT,CASSDGGRGSAEAFF
TRBJ2-5,few,TRBD2,TRBV5-1,TGCGCCAGCAGCTCCCAACTAGCGGGGCGCCAAGAGACCCAGTACTTC,CASSSQLAGRQETQYF
TRBJ1-1,many,TRBD1,TRBV5-1,TGCGCCAGTGCTGGGACAGGGTATTCGAACACTGAAGCTTTCTTT,CASAGTGYSNTEAFF
TRBJ2-7,.,TRBD1,TRBV20-1,TGCAGTGCTAGTCTCAGACAGGGGGCCTACGAGCAGTACTTC,CSASLRQGAYEQYF
TRBJ1-6,many,.,TRBV6-5,TGTGCCAGCAGTAAGGGGGGGATCGATAATTCACCCCTCCACTTT,CASSKGGIDNSPLHF
TRBJ2-1,.,TRBD2,TRBV5-1,TGCGCCAGCAGCCAAGCTAGCGGGGGATCCTACAATGAGCAGTTCTTC,CASSQASGGSYNEQFF
TRBJ2-1,.,.,TRBV6-1,TGTGCCAGCAGCGGGACTTGGGATGAGCAGTTCTTC,CASSGTWDEQFF